The present entry profiles one TCR beta chain with its context. Its target is not known. The data stem from a study of blood T cells in healthy people across ages. Study findings and constraints: The study lacked donor CMV status, which possibly confounded expanded clonotype changes.

Germline V gene data show CDR1 as LNHDA and CDR2 as SQIVND (reference sequence). Losses at the gene ends were 5 bases for V and 0 bases for J; bases not matched to a gene: 6. This CDR3 comprises 16 residues. A second PCR of roughly 7 to 11 cycles used a sample-barcoded 5' primer and a J-beta primer mix. A template-switch adaptor containing 12 random nucleotides labeled each cDNA molecule. Each CDR3 protein is one row after TCRdb ran MiXCR on the 5' RACE reads. The table includes 700,000 or so distinct CDR3 sequences, approximately 22% detected once. The specimen sequenced was blood. The chain carries TRBV19 and TRBJ2-1; 8 nucleotides line up with TRBD2. The source is a man aged 70 or older in good health. The DNA for the CDR3 is TGTGCCAGTAGTTATAGCGGGACGGGCTCCTACAATGAGCAGTTCTTC. It is translated as CASSYSGTGSYNEQFF. Looking up the rest from reference TRBV19 and TRBJ2-1 gives the full variable domain: DGGITQSPKYLFRKEGQNVTLSCEQNLNHDAMYWYRQDPGQGLRLIYYSQIVNDFQKGDIAEGYSVSREKKESFPLTVTSAQKNPTAFYLCASSYSGTGSYNEQFFGPGTRLTVL.